Listed here are 6 T cell receptor beta chains from one sample, sequenced in a study of a mutant IDH1 vaccine in newly diagnosed glioma. Libraries were prepared by immunoSEQ multiplex PCR; TCRdb keeps only in-frame clonotypes and omits some of them. The repertoire holds approximately 38,000 clones, with 80% to 90% as singletons. The time point: week 5, during vaccination. The study gave 300 ug of mutant IDH1 20-mer peptide per vaccine dose, with topical imiquimod. For these receptors, no antigen is known. Sequenced material: PBMCs, taken from a glioma patient whose treatment included an IDH1 peptide vaccine. Every receptor here comes from a man aged 40-50 years with glioma.

The gene calls are TRBV19 and TRBJ2-7; weak D call: TRBD2 (5 bases). Trimming removed 1 base from V and 6 bases from J, with 13 bases in between. Germline V gene data show CDR1 as LNHDA and CDR2 as SQIVND (reference sequence). The CDR3 contains 14 residues. CDR3 coding DNA: TGTGCCAGTAGTATAGCTGGGTCTCGGGGCGAGCAGTACTTC. It encodes CASSIAGSRGEQYF.

The J gene is TRBJ2-1, the V gene TRBV9; 7 bases line up with TRBD2. Trimming cost V 3 bases and J 8 bases; bases outside gene matches: 11. Germline V gene data show CDR1 as SGDLS and CDR2 as YYNGEE. This CDR3 is 15 amino acids long. The chain's CDR3 is CASSAAPTSPHEQFF. CDR3 coding DNA: TGTGCCAGCAGCGCCGCCCCGACTAGCCCCCATGAGCAGTTCTTC. The variable domain in full, completed from reference TRBV9 and TRBJ2-1, reads DSGVTQTPKHLITATGQRVTLRCSPRSGDLSVYWYQQSLDQGLQFLIQYYNGEERAKGNILERFSAQQFPDLHSELNLSSLELGDSALYFCASSAAPTSPHEQFFGPGTRLTVL.

The rearrangement uses TRBV7-2 and TRBJ2-7, with D unresolved. V was pared by 1 base and J by 0 bases, with 7 bases between. The CDR3 runs 14 residues. Germline-derived CDR1 and CDR2 are SGHTA and FQGNSA. CDR3 in DNA: TGTGCCAGCAGCTTAGACTACTTCTCCTACGAGCAGTACTTC. Its translation is CASSLDYFSYEQYF.

The V and J genes are TRBV7-2 and TRBJ1-1; TRBD1 is a possible D gene (6 bases). The CDR3 totals 14 residues. The germline CDR1 and CDR2 sequences are SGHTA and FQGNSA. V gave up 7 bases and J gave up 2 bases, with 14 bases separating them. The CDR3: CASTRTALNTEAFF. The CDR3 coding sequence is TGTGCCAGCACCCGGACAGCTTTAAACACTGAAGCTTTCTTT.

The V and J genes are TRBV6-6 and TRBJ2-5, with D perhaps TRBD2 (6 bases). CDR1 is MNHNY, CDR2 SVGAGI, per germline (reference sequence). This CDR3 spans 13 amino acids. V gave up 2 bases and J gave up 7 bases, with 11 bases separating them. CDR3 region: CASSYRRDGTQYF. The CDR3 bases are TGTGCCAGCAGTTACAGGAGGGATGGGACCCAGTACTTC.

The rearrangement joins TRBV5-4 to TRBJ2-1; D possibly corresponds to TRBD2 (5 bases). Germline V gene data show CDR1 as SGHNT and CDR2 as YYREEE (reference sequence). The germline V and J ends were trimmed by 1 base and 8 bases, with 10 bases remaining between them. The CDR3 has 13 amino acids. CDR3 sequence reads: CASSLRPEDEQFF. DNA of the CDR3: TGTGCCAGCAGCTTGAGGCCGGAGGATGAGCAGTTCTTC.